This T cell receptor beta chain was recorded in a study of cytomegalovirus exposure and HLA in healthy donors. Germline CDR1 and CDR2: SGDLS and YYNGEE. The length of the CDR3 is 14 residues. Germline trimming cut 0 bases from V and 7 bases from J; bases unmatched to any gene: 2. With regard to this clone: Its matching antigen is unknown.

Primers: 60 Vbeta forward and 13 Jbeta reverse. The method was immunoSEQ multiplex PCR; TCRdb's version includes in-frame clones alone and lacks a portion of them. The table records under 100,000 clones, roughly 79% of them present only once. Study-level results: V- and J-gene trimming of TCR beta was linked (in a later analysis) to a missense DCLRE1C variant.

The clonotype originates from a woman between 70 and 85 years old in good health and CMV-seropositive. The sequenced sample consisted of PBMCs. The rearrangement links TRBV9 to TRBJ2-1; TRBD2 agrees at 9 bases. CDR3 amino acids: CASSVGSGRNEQFF. CDR3 nucleotides: TGTGCCAGCAGCGTAGGTAGCGGGAGAAATGAGCAGTTCTTC.